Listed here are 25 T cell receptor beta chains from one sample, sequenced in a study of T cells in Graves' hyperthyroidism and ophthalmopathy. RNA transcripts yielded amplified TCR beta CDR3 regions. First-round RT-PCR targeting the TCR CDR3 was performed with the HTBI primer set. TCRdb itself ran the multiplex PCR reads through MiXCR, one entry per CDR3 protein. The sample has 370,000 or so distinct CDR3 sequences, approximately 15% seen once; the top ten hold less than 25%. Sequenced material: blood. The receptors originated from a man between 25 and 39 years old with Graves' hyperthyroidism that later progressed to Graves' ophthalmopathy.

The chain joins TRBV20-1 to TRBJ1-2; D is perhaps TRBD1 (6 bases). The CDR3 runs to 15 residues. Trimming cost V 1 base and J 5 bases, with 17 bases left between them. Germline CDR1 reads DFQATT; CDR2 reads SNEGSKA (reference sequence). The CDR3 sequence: CSARAGAGVLYGYTF. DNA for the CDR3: TGCAGTGCTAGAGCGGGGGCAGGGGTTCTATATGGCTACACCTTC.

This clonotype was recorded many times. The CDR3 loop reads CASSSYRVAYNEQFF. CDR3 DNA: TGTGCCAGCAGCTCCTACAGGGTGGCCTACAATGAGCAGTTCTTC. The rearrangement links TRBV13 to TRBJ2-1, with D possibly being TRBD1 (6 bases). The CDR3 totals 15 residues. V dropped 4 bases and J dropped 2 bases, with 12 bases sitting between them. CDR1 is PRHDT and CDR2 is FYEKMQ in the germline V gene (reference sequence).

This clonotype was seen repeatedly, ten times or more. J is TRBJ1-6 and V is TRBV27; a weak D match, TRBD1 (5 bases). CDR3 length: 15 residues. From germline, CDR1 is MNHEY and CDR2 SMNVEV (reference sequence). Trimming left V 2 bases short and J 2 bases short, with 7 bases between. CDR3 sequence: CASSLDSTYNSPLHF. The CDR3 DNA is TGTGCCAGCAGTTTAGACAGTACCTATAATTCACCCCTCCACTTT.

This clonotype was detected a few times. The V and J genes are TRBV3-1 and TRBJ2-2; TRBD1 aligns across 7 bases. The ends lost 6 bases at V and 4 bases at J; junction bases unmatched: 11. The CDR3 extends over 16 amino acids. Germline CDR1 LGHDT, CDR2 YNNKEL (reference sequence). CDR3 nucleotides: TGTGCCAGCAGTCCCTTTCCGGGACAGTCCACCGGGGAGCTGTTTTTT. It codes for CASSPFPGQSTGELFF.

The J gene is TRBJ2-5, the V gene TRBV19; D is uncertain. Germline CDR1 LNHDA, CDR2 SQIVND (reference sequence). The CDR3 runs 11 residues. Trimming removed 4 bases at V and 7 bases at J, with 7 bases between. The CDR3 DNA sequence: TGTGCCAGTAGTAAGGGTGGGACCCAGTACTTC. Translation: CASSKGGTQYF.

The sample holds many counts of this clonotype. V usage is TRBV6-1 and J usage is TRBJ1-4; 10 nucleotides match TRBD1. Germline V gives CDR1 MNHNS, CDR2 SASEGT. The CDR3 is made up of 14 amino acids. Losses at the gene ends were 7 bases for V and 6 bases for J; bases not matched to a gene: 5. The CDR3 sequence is CASNYGTGDEKLFF. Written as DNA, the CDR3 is TGTGCCAGCAACTACGGGACAGGGGATGAAAAACTGTTTTTT.

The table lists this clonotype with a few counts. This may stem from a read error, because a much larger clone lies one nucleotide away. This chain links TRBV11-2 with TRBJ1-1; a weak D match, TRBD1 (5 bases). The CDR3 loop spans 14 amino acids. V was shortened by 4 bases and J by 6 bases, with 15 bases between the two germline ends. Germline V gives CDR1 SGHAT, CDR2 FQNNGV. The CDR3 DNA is TGTGCCAGCAGCTACTTGCAGCAGGGACCTGAAGCTTTCTTT. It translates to CASSYLQQGPEAFF.

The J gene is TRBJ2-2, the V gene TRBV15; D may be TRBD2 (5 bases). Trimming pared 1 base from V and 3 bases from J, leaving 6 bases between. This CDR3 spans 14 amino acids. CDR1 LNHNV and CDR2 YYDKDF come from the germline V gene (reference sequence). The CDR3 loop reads CATSRAGDTGELFF. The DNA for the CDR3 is TGTGCCACCAGCAGAGCCGGGGACACCGGGGAGCTGTTTTTT. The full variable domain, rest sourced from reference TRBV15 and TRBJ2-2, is DAMVIQNPRYQVTQFGKPVTLSCSQTLNHNVMYWYQQKSSQAPKLLFHYYDKDFNNEADTPDNFQSRRPNTSFCFLDIRSPGLGDTAMYLCATSRAGDTGELFFGEGSRLTVL.

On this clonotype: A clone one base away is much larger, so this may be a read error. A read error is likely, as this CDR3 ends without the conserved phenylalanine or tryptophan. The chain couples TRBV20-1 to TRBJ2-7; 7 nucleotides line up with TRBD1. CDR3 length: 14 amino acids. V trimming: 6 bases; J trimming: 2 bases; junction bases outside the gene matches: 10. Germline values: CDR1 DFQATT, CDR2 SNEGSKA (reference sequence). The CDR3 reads CSAQGTAFAYEQYL. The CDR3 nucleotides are TGCAGTGCCCAGGGGACAGCTTTTGCCTACGAGCAGTACCTC.

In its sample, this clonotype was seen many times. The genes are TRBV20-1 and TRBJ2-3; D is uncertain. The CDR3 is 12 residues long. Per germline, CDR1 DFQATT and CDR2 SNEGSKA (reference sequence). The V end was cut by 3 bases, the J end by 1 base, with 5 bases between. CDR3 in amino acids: CSASAGTDTQYF. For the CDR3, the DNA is TGCAGTGCTAGCGCTGGCACAGATACGCAGTATTTT.

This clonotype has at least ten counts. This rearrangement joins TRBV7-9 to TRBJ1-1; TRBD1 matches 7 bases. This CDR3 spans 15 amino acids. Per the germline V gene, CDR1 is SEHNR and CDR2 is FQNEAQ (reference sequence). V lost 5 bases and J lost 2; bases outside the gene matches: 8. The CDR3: CASSPRGGSNTEAFF. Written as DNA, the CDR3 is TGTGCCAGCAGCCCCAGGGGGGGATCCAACACTGAAGCTTTCTTT.

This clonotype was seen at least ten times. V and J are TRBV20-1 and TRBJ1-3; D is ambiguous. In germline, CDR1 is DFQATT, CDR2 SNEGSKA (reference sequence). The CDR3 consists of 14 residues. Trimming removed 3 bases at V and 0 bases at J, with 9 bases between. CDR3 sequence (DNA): TGCAGTGCTAGTGCTCCCTCCTCTGGAAACACCATATATTTT. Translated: CSASAPSSGNTIYF.

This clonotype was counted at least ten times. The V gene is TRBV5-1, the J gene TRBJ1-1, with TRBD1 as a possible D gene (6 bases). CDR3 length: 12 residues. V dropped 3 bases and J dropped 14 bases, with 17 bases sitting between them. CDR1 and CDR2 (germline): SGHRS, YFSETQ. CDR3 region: CASSSHRDQRFF. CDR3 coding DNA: TGCGCCAGCAGCTCTCACAGGGACCAGCGGTTCTTT.

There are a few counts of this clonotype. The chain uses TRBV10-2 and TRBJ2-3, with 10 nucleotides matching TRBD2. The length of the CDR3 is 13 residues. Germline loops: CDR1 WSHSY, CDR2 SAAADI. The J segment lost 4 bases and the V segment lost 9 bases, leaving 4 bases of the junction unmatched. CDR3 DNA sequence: TGCGCCAGTCTAGCGGGGGTGGCAGATACGCAGTATTTT. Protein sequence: CASLAGVADTQYF.

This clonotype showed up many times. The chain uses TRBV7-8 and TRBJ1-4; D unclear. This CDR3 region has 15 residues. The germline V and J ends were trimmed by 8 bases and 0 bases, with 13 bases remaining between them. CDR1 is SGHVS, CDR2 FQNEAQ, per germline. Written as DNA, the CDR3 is TGTGCCAGCGGCCACGACACCTCAACTAATGAAAAACTGTTTTTT. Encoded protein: CASGHDTSTNEKLFF.

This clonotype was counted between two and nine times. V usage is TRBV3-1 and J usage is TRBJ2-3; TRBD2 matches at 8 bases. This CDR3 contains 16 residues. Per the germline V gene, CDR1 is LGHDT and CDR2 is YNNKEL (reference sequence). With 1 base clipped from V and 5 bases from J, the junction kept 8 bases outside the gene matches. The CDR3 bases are TGTGCCAGCAGCCAAGCCCCCCGGGGGGGGATAGATACGCAGTATTTT. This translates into CASSQAPRGGIDTQYF.

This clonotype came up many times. The CDR3 here is CASSEQGYNSPLHF. The CDR3 DNA sequence: TGTGCCAGCAGTGAACAGGGGTATAATTCACCCCTCCACTTT. The rearrangement links TRBV2 to TRBJ1-6; the D gene is possibly TRBD1 (6 bases). V was cut by 2 bases and J by 4 bases, with 6 bases left in between. There are 14 residues in the CDR3. The germline V gene has CDR1 SNHLY and CDR2 FYNNEI.

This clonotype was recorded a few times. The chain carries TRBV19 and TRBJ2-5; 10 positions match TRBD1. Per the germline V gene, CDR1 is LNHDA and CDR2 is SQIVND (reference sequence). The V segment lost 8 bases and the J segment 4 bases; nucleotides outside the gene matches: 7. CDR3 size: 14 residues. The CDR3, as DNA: TGTGCCAGTTCTCCCGGGACAGGGGCAGAGACCCAGTACTTC. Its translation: CASSPGTGAETQYF.

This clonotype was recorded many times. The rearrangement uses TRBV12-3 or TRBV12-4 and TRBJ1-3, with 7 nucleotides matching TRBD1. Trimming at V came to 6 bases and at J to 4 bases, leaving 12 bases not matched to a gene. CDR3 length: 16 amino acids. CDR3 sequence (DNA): TGTGCCAGCAGCCGCCGCGAGGGGGCATGGGGAAACACCATATATTTT. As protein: CASSRREGAWGNTIYF.

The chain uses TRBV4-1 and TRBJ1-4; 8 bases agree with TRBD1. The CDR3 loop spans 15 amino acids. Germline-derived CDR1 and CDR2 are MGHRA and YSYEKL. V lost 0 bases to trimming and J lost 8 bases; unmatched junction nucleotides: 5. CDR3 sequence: CASSQDQGAGEKLFF. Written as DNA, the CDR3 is TGCGCCAGCAGCCAAGATCAGGGGGCCGGCGAAAAACTGTTTTTT.

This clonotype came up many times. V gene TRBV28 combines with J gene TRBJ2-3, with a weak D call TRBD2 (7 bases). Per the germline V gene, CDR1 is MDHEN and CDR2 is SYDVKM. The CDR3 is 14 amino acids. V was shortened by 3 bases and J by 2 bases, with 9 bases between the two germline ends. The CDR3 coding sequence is TGTGCCAGCAGTTTGGCGGGGGCCACAGATACGCAGTATTTT. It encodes CASSLAGATDTQYF.

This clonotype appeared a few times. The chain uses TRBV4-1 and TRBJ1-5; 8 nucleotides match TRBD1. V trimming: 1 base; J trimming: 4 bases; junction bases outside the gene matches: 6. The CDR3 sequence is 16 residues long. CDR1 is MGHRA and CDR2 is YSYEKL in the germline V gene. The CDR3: CASSQGRDRHNQPQHF. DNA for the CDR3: TGCGCCAGCAGCCAAGGGAGGGACAGGCATAATCAGCCCCAGCATTTT.

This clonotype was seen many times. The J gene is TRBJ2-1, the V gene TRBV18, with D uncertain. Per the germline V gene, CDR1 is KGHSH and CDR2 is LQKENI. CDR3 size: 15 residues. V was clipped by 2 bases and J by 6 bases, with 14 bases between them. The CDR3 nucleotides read TGTGCCAGCTCACCAAACCTGCGGCTGGGCAATGAGCAGTTCTTC. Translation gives CASSPNLRLGNEQFF.

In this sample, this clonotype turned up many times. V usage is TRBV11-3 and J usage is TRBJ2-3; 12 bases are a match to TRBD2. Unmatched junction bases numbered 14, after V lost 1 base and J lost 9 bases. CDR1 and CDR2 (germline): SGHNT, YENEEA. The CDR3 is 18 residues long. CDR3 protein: CASSLVAGLAGTLGTQYF. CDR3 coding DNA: TGTGCCAGCAGCTTAGTCGCTGGACTAGCGGGGACCCTCGGAACGCAGTATTTT.

CDR3 nucleotide sequence: TGTGCCTGGAGAACAAACGGGGGGTTTAATTCACCCCTCCACTTT. It encodes CAWRTNGGFNSPLHF. This chain joins TRBV30 and TRBJ1-6, with D perhaps matching TRBD1 (5 bases). V was cut by 3 bases and J by 6 bases, with 15 bases left in between. This CDR3 spans 15 amino acids. Germline V gene lookup returns CDR1 GTSNPN and CDR2 SVGIG (reference sequence).